Reported below is one T cell receptor (beta chain). What it binds is unknown. A deep-level run was used for the assay. Repertoires were generated with immunoSEQ multiplex PCR, while TCRdb's copy carries only in-frame clones and drops some. The table shows roughly 1,500,000 clones, with 95% to 99% occurring only once. V lost 11 bases to trimming and J lost 2 bases; unmatched junction nucleotides: 5. Germline assignment: CDR1 MNHEY and CDR2 SMNVEV (reference sequence). This CDR3 has 12 amino acids. This entry comes from a study of shared clonotypes between healthy human individuals. Study-wide results and limits: Tissues were not sampled, only blood, and their repertoires likely differ.

The rearrangement joins TRBV27 to TRBJ2-5, with TRBD2 matching 7 bases. This clonotype was sampled from a man aged 25 to 45 in good health. Sequencing was carried out using naive CD4+ T cells sorted from blood. Subset defined: CD45RA+ positively selected. The CDR3 spells CALGRDQETQYF. CDR3 nucleotides: TGTGCCTTGGGGAGGGATCAAGAGACCCAGTACTTC.